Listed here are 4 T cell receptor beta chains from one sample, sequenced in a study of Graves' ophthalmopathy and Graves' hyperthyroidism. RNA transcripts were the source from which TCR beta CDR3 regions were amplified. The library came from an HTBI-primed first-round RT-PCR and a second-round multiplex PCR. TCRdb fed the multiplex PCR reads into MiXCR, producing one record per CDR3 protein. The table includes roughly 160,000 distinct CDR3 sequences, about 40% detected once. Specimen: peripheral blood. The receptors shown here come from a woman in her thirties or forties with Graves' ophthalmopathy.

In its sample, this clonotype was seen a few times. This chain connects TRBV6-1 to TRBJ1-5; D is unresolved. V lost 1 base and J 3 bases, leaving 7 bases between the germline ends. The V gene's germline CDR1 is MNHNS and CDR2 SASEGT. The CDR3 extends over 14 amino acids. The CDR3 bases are TGTGCCAGCAGTGAAGGGTGGATCAATCAGCCCCAGCATTTT. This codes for CASSEGWINQPQHF.

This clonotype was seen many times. The CDR3 is CSARDRISNTEAFF. The CDR3 bases are TGCAGTGCTAGAGATAGGATCTCGAACACTGAAGCTTTCTTT. The chain couples TRBV20-1 to TRBJ1-1; D is unresolved. The V end lost 0 bases, the J end lost 1 base, and 9 bases lay between the germline ends. Germline V CDR1 and CDR2: DFQATT, SNEGSKA (reference sequence). The length of the CDR3 is 14 residues.

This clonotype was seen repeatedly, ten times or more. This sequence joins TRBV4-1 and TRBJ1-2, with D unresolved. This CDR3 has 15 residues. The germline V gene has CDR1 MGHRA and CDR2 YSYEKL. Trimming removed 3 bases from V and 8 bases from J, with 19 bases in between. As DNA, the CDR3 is TGCGCCAGCAGCCATGTCCTTCTGTCAGGTAGAGGCTACACCTTC. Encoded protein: CASSHVLLSGRGYTF.

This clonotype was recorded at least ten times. The CDR3 region is CASNSELSAGKETQYF. The CDR3 nucleotides read TGTGCCAGCAACTCCGAATTGTCGGCGGGTAAAGAGACCCAGTACTTC. The chain has TRBV6-2 or TRBV6-3 and TRBJ2-5; the D gene is possibly TRBD2 (5 bases). This CDR3 has 16 amino acids. Per the germline V gene, CDR1 is MNHEY and CDR2 is SVGEGT. V was shortened by 7 bases and J by 3 bases, with 21 bases between the two germline ends.